This paragraph covers one TCR beta chain sequence. There are a few counts of this clone. What antigen it recognizes has not been identified. Per-base quality was not reported, and no clone a single base away is much larger than it. These data come from a study of blood T cell repertoires in COVID-19 (dated by TCRdb to between 2020 and 2021). About the study as a whole: The collaborator samples originated in the United States, Italy and Spain and spanned the acute and convalescent phases of COVID-19. The prospective study material was composed of cDNA or gDNA derived from T cells, B-cell-depleted T cells, or PBMCs. Subjects who had been exposed to COVID-19, were actively infected with it, or had recovered from it provided the deeply sampled blood TCRbeta repertoires that made up the dataset. A freely available public database, intended as a resource for researchers studying the immune response to SARS-CoV-2, is where the repertoires were released. Samples came from the ongoing ImmuneRACE study (first 160 participants) plus 1,254 subjects from 6 global collaborators. Nearly every sample came with metadata listing a de-identified subject ID, COVID-19 status, age in years and sex. Where available, HLA class I and class II types were taken from metadata supplied by the sample provider and were not determined by assay-based typing. Points the paper makes about the study in general: Clinical and demographic metadata were provided uncurated, with the amount varying by source and participant.

The germline V gene yields SGHRS for CDR1 and YFSETQ for CDR2. Including the terminal cysteine and phenylalanine, the CDR3 comprises 16 residues. Kept here is only the CDR3 DNA, which spans 48 bases and is read in frame from base 1. The trim is 2 bases for V and 8 bases for J, with a gap of 22 bases between the germline ends. Whole blood was collected in K2EDTA tubes by collaborating institutions according to the institutions' own protocols. For TCRbeta analysis, collaborators shipped samples as frozen whole blood, isolated PBMCs, or DNA extracted from either of those sample types. TCRbeta CDR3 regions were amplified from genomic DNA by means of the immunoSEQ Assay, a bias-controlled multiplex PCR. In the authors' own workflow: The number of nucleated cells in each sample was estimated from the amplification of reference gene primers within the assay. Sequence reads were collapsed and filtered to measure the absolute abundance of every unique TCRbeta CDR3 rearrangement. For each sample, productive Simpson clonality was calculated as the square root of Simpson's diversity index over productive rearrangements. The table comes from immuneACCESS by way of TCRdb, which keeps in-frame sequences with V and J called. Part of the clones is missing from these tables; in studies checked, under half for an unresolved V gene and the rest for unknown reasons. V and J calls and clone size are those listed in that table; D and trimming were worked out from the DNA. The sample profile shows approximately 310,000 clones; around 86% of them were found once. 1% of the sample lies in the top ten.

The chain is encoded by TRBV5-1 joined to TRBJ1-1, with a weak D call of TRBD1 (5 bases match). The material sequenced was peripheral blood. The sequence derives from a man aged 50 to 60 with active or convalescent COVID-19. The nucleotide sequence reads as follows: TGCGCCAGCAGCTTAGGCGCTCACGGGGGGTGGGCGGAAGCTTTCTTT. The encoded protein is CASSLGAHGGWAEAFF.